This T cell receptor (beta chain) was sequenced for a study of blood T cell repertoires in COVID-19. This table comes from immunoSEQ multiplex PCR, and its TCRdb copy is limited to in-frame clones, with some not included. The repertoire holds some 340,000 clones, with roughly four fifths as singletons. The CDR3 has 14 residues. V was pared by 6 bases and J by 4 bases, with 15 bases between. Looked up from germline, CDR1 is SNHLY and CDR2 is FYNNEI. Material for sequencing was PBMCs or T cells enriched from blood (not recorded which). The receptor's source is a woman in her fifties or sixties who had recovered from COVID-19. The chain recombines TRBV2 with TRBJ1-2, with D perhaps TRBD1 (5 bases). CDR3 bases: TGTGCCAGCAGCCTAAACCCCGGGGGCTATGGCTACACCTTC. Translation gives CASSLNPGGYGYTF.